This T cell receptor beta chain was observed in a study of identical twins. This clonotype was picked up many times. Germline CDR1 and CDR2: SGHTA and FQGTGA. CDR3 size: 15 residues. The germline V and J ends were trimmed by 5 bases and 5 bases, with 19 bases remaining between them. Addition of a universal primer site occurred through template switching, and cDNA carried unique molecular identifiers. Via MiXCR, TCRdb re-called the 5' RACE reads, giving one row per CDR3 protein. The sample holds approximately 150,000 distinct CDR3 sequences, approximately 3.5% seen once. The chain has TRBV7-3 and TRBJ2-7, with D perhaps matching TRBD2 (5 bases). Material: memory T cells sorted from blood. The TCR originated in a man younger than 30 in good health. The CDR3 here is CASSTQPAEAHEQYF. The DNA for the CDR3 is TGTGCCAGCAGCACCCAACCAGCGGAGGCCCACGAGCAGTACTTC.